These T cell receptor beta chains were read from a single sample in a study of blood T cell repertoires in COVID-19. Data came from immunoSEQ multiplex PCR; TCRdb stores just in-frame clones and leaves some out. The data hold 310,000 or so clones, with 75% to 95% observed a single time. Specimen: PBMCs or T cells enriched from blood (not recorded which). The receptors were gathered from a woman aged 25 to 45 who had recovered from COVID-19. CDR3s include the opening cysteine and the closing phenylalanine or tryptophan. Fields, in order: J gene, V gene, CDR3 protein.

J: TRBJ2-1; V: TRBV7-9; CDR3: CASSSSAGGPNNEQFF
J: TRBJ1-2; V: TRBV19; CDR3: CASNDRTDYGYTF
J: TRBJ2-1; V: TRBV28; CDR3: CASSFTSGRSSYNEQFF
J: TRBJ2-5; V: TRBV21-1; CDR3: CASSKGSGGRQETQYF
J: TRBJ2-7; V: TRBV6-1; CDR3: CASSEALRAGRNYEQYF
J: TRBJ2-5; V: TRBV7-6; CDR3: CASSRDVETQYF
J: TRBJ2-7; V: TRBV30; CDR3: CAWSVDRGAYEQYF
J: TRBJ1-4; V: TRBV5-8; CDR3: CASSAGTGRGSEKLFF
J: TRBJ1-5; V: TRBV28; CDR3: CASSLGGAGQPQHF
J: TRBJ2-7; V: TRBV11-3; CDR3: CASSLGGSSYEQYF
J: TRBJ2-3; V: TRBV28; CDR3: CASSTGATDTQYF
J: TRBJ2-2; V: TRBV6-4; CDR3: CASSERDTGELFF
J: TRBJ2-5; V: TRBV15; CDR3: CATSRDRSEGETQYF
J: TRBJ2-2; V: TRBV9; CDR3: CASSVGGSTYTGELFF
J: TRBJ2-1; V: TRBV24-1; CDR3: CATSESAGAYNEQFF
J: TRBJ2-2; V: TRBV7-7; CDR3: CASRKDRANGELFF
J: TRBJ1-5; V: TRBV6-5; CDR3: CASSSGSNQPQHF
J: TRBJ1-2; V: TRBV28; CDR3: CATPGARYGYTF
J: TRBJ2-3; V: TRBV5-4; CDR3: CASIPGSGSTDTQYF
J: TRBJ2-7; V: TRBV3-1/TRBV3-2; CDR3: CASSQVGQDYEQYF
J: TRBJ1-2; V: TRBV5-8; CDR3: CASSPGQGARGYTF
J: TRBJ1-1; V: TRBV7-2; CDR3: CASSLSGVTEAFF
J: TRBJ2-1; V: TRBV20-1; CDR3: CSASGQFF
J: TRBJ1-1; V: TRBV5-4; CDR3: CASSPQGAAMNTEAFF
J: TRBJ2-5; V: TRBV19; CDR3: CASSIMSGRIGSEETQYF
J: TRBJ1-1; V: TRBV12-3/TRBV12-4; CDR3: CASSWTQNTEAFF
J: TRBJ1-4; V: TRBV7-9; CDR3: CASSRSWGGNEKLFF
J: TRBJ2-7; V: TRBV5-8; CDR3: CASHVVVADNYEQYF
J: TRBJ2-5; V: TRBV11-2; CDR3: CASSSSGETQYF
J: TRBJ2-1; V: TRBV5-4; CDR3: CASSLIAGTYNEQFF
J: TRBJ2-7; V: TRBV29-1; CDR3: CSVRTSGNSYEQYF
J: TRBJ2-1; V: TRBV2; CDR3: CASTLGRGAYNEQFF
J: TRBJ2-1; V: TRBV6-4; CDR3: CASSAASSGKQFF
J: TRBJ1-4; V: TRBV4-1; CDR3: CASSLLTGSGEKLFF
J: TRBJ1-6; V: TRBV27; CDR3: CASSQQGSYNSPLHF
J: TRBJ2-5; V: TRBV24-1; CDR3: CATSDSTVQETQYF
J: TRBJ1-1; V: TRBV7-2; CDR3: CASTQGWVTEAFF
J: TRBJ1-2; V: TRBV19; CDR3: CASRTGAGYTF
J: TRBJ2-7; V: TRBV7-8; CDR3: CASSPTGRTYEQYF
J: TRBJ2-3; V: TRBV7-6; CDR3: CASIPSGRVADTQYF
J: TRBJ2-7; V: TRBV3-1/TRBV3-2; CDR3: CASSRPKCRTGGSSYEQYF
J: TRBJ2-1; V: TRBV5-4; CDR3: CASSLGAEQFF
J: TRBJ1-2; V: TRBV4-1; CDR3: CASSQRGPSRMEGYTF
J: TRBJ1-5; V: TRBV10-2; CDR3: CASSESRGLSNQPQHF
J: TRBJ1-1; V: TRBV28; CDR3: CASSLTGVGTEAFF
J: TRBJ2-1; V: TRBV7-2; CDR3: CASSFPVAGTPSSYNEQFF
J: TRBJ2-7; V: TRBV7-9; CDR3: CASSFGGTSGTYEQYF
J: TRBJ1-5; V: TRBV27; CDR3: CASSVLNQPQHF
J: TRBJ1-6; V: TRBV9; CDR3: CASSVVPDRTPLHF
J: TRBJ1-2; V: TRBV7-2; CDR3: CASSPPGSGNGYTF